These 32 T cell receptor beta chains came from one sample sequenced in a study of control samples from healthy donors and cancer patients. The assay was immunoSEQ multiplex PCR, and TCRdb's table has in-frame clones only and misses some. The table lists roughly 84,000 clones, roughly 91% of them singletons. The source material was blood. The origin of the receptors is a man aged 50 to 59 in good health.

This chain uses TRBV11-2 with TRBJ2-4; the match to TRBD1 covers 9 bases. The CDR3 consists of 16 residues. V trimming: 1 base; J trimming: 0 bases; junction bases outside the gene matches: 1. Germline CDR1 is SGHAT and CDR2 is FQNNGV. The CDR3 sequence: CASSLGTGVAKNIQYF. The CDR3 DNA sequence: TGTGCCAGCAGCTTAGGGACAGGGGTAGCCAAAAACATTCAGTACTTC.

The chain recombines TRBV29-1 with TRBJ2-3; D is unresolved. V lost 4 bases to trimming and J lost 6 bases, with 11 bases between them. The CDR3 is 12 residues long. Germline V gives CDR1 SQVTM, CDR2 ANQGSEA. CDR3 loop: CSVVVMGDTQYF. In DNA form, the CDR3 reads TGCAGCGTTGTAGTAATGGGGGATACGCAGTATTTT.

This sequence joins TRBV10-1 and TRBJ2-3; 8 bases agree with TRBD2. Germline V lookup: CDR1 WNHNN, CDR2 SYGVQD (reference sequence). Trimming at V came to 6 bases and at J to 1 base, leaving 9 bases not matched to a gene. The CDR3 loop spans 16 amino acids. The CDR3 coding sequence is TGCGCCAGCAGCAACCTGGGTAGCGGGGGCACAGATACGCAGTATTTT. Translation gives CASSNLGSGGTDTQYF.

The V and J genes are TRBV6-5 and TRBJ2-1; TRBD1 aligns across 9 bases. Unmatched junction bases numbered 6, after V lost 8 bases and J lost 4 bases. Germline V gene sequence: CDR1 MNHEY, CDR2 SVGAGI. This CDR3 comprises 14 residues. The CDR3 loop is CASVATGGYNEQFF. In nucleotides, the CDR3 is TGTGCCAGCGTAGCGACAGGGGGGTACAATGAGCAGTTCTTC.

The chain combines TRBV5-1 with TRBJ2-7, with D perhaps matching TRBD2 (5 bases). The ends were cut back, 4 bases at V and 4 bases at J, with 15 bases in the middle. CDR3 length: 14 amino acids. CDR1 is SGHRS and CDR2 is YFSETQ in the germline V gene. The CDR3 DNA sequence: TGCGCCAGCAGCCAACCCGGGATTTTGTACGAGCAGTACTTC. It is translated as CASSQPGILYEQYF.

This clone was observed a few times. V gene TRBV9 combines with J gene TRBJ2-3, with 9 positions matching TRBD2. This CDR3 is built from 15 residues. Losses at the gene ends were 0 bases for V and 2 bases for J; bases not matched to a gene: 1. From germline, CDR1 is SGDLS and CDR2 YYNGEE. DNA for the CDR3: TGTGCCAGCAGCGTAGGCGGGGGGGCCACAGATACGCAGTATTTT. Protein product: CASSVGGGATDTQYF.

The chain recombines TRBV6-6 with TRBJ2-1, with D perhaps TRBD2 (5 bases). V gave up 0 bases and J gave up 6 bases, with 15 bases separating them. Germline V gives CDR1 MNHNY, CDR2 SVGAGI (reference sequence). The CDR3 has 16 residues. This chain's CDR3 is CASSYSRGLSFNEQFF. The CDR3 region has the DNA TGTGCCAGCAGTTACTCGCGAGGACTCTCTTTCAATGAGCAGTTCTTC.

V usage is TRBV10-1 and J usage is TRBJ1-3; D unresolved. This CDR3 has 14 amino acids. V lost 4 bases to trimming and J lost 2 bases, with 9 bases between them. Germline V gene sequence: CDR1 WNHNN, CDR2 SYGVQD (reference sequence). CDR3 nucleotides: TGCGCCAGCAGTGGGTCCGGGCCTGGAAACACCATATATTTT. Residues: CASSGSGPGNTIYF.

This chain joins TRBV13 and TRBJ2-4; 7 bases are a match to TRBD1. Per germline, CDR1 PRHDT and CDR2 FYEKMQ (reference sequence). V dropped 2 bases and J dropped 6; count of bases not matched to a gene: 7. This CDR3 has 15 amino acids. Here the CDR3 DNA reads TGTGCCAGCAGCTTATGGGGACAGCGAAGAAACATTCAGTACTTC. It encodes CASSLWGQRRNIQYF.

The chain has TRBV6-4 and TRBJ2-3, with D uncertain. The V gene lost 4 bases and the J gene lost 3 bases, with 8 bases spanning the gap. The germline CDR1 and CDR2 sequences are MRHNA and SNTAGT. There are 13 residues in the CDR3. CDR3 sequence reads: CASSAGPTDTQYF. CDR3 nucleotide sequence: TGTGCCAGCAGTGCCGGACCTACAGATACGCAGTATTTT.

The genes are TRBV6-5 and TRBJ1-5, with unresolved D. In germline, CDR1 is MNHEY, CDR2 SVGAGI. With 7 bases removed from V and 4 bases from J, the gap between germline ends came to 17 bases. This CDR3 contains 15 residues. This chain's CDR3 is CASKSKQRINQPQHF. The CDR3 nucleotides read TGTGCCAGCAAGTCGAAACAGCGTATTAATCAGCCCCAGCATTTT.

This clone was seen a single time. This chain's CDR3 is CSASKGPATIYF. The CDR3 nucleotides are TGCAGTGCTAGTAAGGGGCCTGCCACCATATATTTT. The V gene is TRBV20-1, the J gene TRBJ1-3, with a tentative D call TRBD1 (5 bases). The CDR3 is made up of 12 amino acids. CDR1 DFQATT and CDR2 SNEGSKA come from the germline V gene (reference sequence). V lost 3 bases, J lost 9 bases, and 12 bases lay in between.

The chain joins TRBV7-8 to TRBJ1-1; 7 nucleotides align to TRBD1. CDR1 is SGHVS, CDR2 FQNEAQ, per germline. The CDR3 contains 15 residues. Trimming cost V 4 bases and J 0 bases; bases outside gene matches: 5. The DNA for the CDR3 is TGTGCCAGCAGCTCCCCGACAGGGATGAACACTGAAGCTTTCTTT. It is translated as CASSSPTGMNTEAFF.

The chain employs TRBV19 and TRBJ2-2; D ambiguous. V gave up 1 base and J gave up 7 bases, with 4 bases separating them. The CDR3 is 12 amino acids. Germline V gene sequence: CDR1 LNHDA, CDR2 SQIVND (reference sequence). The CDR3 protein is CASSIGLGELFF. The CDR3 bases are TGTGCCAGTAGTATAGGACTCGGGGAGCTGTTTTTT.

V gene TRBV5-8 combines with J gene TRBJ2-3; TRBD2 is a possible D gene (7 bases). Looked up from germline, CDR1 is SGHTS and CDR2 is YDEGEE. The CDR3 length is 17 residues. Trimming cost V 2 bases and J 0 bases, with 16 bases left between them. For the CDR3, the DNA is TGTGCCAGCAGCTTTCCATATCGGGGGGCTAGCACAGATACGCAGTATTTT. Translating gives CASSFPYRGASTDTQYF.

The rearrangement uses TRBV4-3 and TRBJ2-1, with D unresolved. This CDR3 comprises 14 residues. V was cut by 1 base and J by 5 bases, with 9 bases left in between. CDR1 and CDR2 from the germline V gene are LGHNA and YSLEER. CDR3 in DNA: TGCGCCAGCAGCCAAGGCTTAGGGAACAATGAGCAGTTCTTC. Encoded protein: CASSQGLGNNEQFF.

The chain is built from TRBV14 and TRBJ2-7, with TRBD1 identical over 7 bases. CDR1 is SGHDN and CDR2 is FVKESK in the germline V gene. The CDR3 has 14 amino acids. J lost 2 bases, V lost 3 bases, and 4 bases had no gene match. Written as DNA, the CDR3 is TGTGCCAGCAGCCAGCGACAGGGTACCTACGAGCAGTACTTC. It specifies CASSQRQGTYEQYF.

The rearrangement uses TRBV4-1 and TRBJ1-6; a possible D gene is TRBD1 (5 bases). Germline CDR1 reads MGHRA; CDR2 reads YSYEKL. This CDR3 has 17 residues. With 0 bases removed from V and 9 bases from J, the gap between germline ends came to 18 bases. CDR3 DNA sequence: TGCGCCAGCAGCCAAGATTCCATGGGGCCCCGGGGTTCACCCCTCCACTTT. Protein sequence: CASSQDSMGPRGSPLHF.

The chain employs TRBV11-2 and TRBJ1-1, with D uncertain. CDR3 length: 14 residues. Trimming left V 0 bases short and J 4 bases short, with 9 bases between. Germline assignment: CDR1 SGHAT and CDR2 FQNNGV. The CDR3 nucleotides read TGTGCCAGCAGCTTAGAAGGACCTTCCACTGAAGCTTTCTTT. Translating gives CASSLEGPSTEAFF.

The chain recombines TRBV6-2 or TRBV6-3 with TRBJ2-1; no clear D. The V end was cut by 0 bases, the J end by 6 bases, with 9 bases between. CDR1 is MNHEY and CDR2 is SVGEGT in the germline V gene. The CDR3 covers 14 residues. The CDR3: CASSYSTASNEQFF. The CDR3 coding sequence is TGTGCCAGCAGTTACTCGACGGCATCCAATGAGCAGTTCTTC.

This chain links TRBV4-1 with TRBJ2-6; D is uncertain. The V end lost 8 bases, the J end lost 4 bases, and 12 bases lay between the germline ends. The CDR3 is 14 amino acids. The germline gives CDR1 MGHRA, CDR2 YSYEKL. The DNA for the CDR3 is TGCGCCAGCTCAAAGGTATGGGGGGCCAACGTCCTGACTTTC. This translates into CASSKVWGANVLTF.

This sequence joins TRBV27 and TRBJ1-2, with D hard to call. The length of the CDR3 is 15 residues. Trimming cost V 4 bases and J 3 bases, with 15 bases left between them. The germline V gene encodes CDR1 MNHEY and CDR2 SMNVEV (reference sequence). In DNA, the CDR3 is TGTGCCAGCAGTTACTCAACGGACGTTCACTATGGCTACACCTTC. Encoded protein: CASSYSTDVHYGYTF.

The DNA of the CDR3 is TGTGCCAGCAGCTCAGGGGCGAGTCAGCCCCAGCATTTT. Translating it yields CASSSGASQPQHF. The gene calls are TRBV2 and TRBJ1-5; TRBD1 is a possible D gene (6 bases). Germline V gene sequence: CDR1 SNHLY, CDR2 FYNNEI. The ends were cut back, 6 bases at V and 6 bases at J, with 12 bases in the middle. This CDR3 has 13 amino acids.

The count of this clone is one. CDR3 protein: CASSPRQGNWNEQFF. The CDR3 DNA follows: TGTGCCAGCAGCCCGAGACAGGGGAATTGGAATGAGCAGTTCTTC. The rearrangement links TRBV7-2 to TRBJ2-1; the match to TRBD1 covers 8 bases. From germline, CDR1 is SGHTA and CDR2 FQGNSA. This CDR3 has 15 amino acids. Trimming removed 5 bases from V and 7 bases from J; junction bases left unmatched: 10.

This chain connects TRBV29-1 to TRBJ2-3; tentative D call: TRBD1 (6 bases). V gave up 7 bases and J gave up 3 bases, with 20 bases separating them. The CDR3 length is 15 residues. CDR1 is SQVTM, CDR2 ANQGSEA, per germline. CDR3 in DNA: TGCAGCGCAGCGTCCAGGGGTACCGAAACAGATACGCAGTATTTT. This codes for CSAASRGTETDTQYF.

The chain has TRBV24-1 and TRBJ1-2; no firm D call. The CDR3 runs 15 residues. The V gene's germline CDR1 is KGHDR and CDR2 SFDVKD. Trimming removed 5 bases at V and 1 base at J, with 13 bases between. CDR3 loop: CATSGGVGSNYGYTF. In DNA, the CDR3 is TGTGCCACCAGTGGCGGCGTTGGCAGTAACTATGGCTACACCTTC.

The chain links TRBV24-1 to TRBJ2-5; unclear D gene. This CDR3 contains 13 residues. Trimming stripped 9 bases from V and 1 base from J, with 11 bases between. Looked up from germline, CDR1 is KGHDR and CDR2 is SFDVKD. CDR3 nucleotides: TGTGCCACCGAAGGGAACAGCCAAGAGACCCAGTACTTC. This codes for CATEGNSQETQYF.

The chain employs TRBV24-1 and TRBJ1-2; the D is unclear. Between the trimmed V and J ends, which lost 4 bases and 1 base, there was a span of 9 bases. Per the germline V gene, CDR1 is KGHDR and CDR2 is SFDVKD. CDR3 length: 14 amino acids. The CDR3 DNA follows: TGTGCCACCAGTGACTCGGCAGTTAACTATGGCTACACCTTC. The encoded protein is CATSDSAVNYGYTF.

Only one count was recorded for this clone. The chain carries TRBV21-1 and TRBJ2-2. TRBV21-1 is a pseudogene segment. The CDR3 has 15 amino acids. In nucleotides, the CDR3 is TGTGCCAGCAGCAAAGCGCTGGGGAACACCGGGGAGCTGTTTTTT. Translating it yields CASSKALGNTGELFF.

J is TRBJ2-2 and V is TRBV30, with a weak D call TRBD2 (7 bases). The germline V gene has CDR1 GTSNPN and CDR2 SVGIG (reference sequence). V was trimmed by 3 bases and J by 0 bases, leaving 14 bases between them. The CDR3 is made up of 16 amino acids. CDR3 loop: CAWSGGRGTNTGELFF. The CDR3 DNA sequence: TGTGCCTGGAGCGGGGGGCGGGGGACGAACACCGGGGAGCTGTTTTTT.

The J gene is TRBJ1-2, the V gene TRBV14; TRBD1 matches 7 bases. The CDR3 sequence is 15 residues long. V shed 5 bases and J 4 bases; nucleotides not matched to a gene: 10. The V gene's germline CDR1 is SGHDN and CDR2 FVKESK. The CDR3 DNA reads as TGTGCCAGCAGCGGGCGGACAGGCCGATTCTATGGCTACACCTTC. Amino acid sequence: CASSGRTGRFYGYTF.

This chain joins TRBV5-4 and TRBJ1-1; TRBD1 is a possible D gene (6 bases). Germline CDR1 SGHNT, CDR2 YYREEE (reference sequence). The ends were cut back, 4 bases at V and 11 bases at J, with 15 bases in the middle. This CDR3 is built from 12 residues. The CDR3 sequence is CASSPQGRGAFF. CDR3 DNA sequence: TGTGCCAGCAGCCCCCAGGGGCGCGGGGCTTTCTTT.